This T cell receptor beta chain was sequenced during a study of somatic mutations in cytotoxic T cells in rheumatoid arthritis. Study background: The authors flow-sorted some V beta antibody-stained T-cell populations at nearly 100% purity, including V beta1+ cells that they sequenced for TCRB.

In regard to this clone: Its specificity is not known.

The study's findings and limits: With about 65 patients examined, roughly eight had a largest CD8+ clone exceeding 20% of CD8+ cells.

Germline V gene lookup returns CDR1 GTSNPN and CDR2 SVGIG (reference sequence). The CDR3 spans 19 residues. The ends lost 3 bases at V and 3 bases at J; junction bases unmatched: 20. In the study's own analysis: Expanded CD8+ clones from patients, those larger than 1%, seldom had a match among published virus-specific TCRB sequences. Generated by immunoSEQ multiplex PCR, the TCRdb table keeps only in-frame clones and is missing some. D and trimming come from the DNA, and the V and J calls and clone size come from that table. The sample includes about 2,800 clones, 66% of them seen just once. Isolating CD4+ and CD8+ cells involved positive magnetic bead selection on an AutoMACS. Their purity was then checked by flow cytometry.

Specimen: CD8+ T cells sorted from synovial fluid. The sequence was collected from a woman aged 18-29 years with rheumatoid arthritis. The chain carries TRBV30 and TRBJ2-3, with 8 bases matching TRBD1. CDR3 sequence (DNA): TGTGCCTGGAGCGATGCCTTGAGACTCCGGGACAGGCGAACAGATACGCAGTATTTT. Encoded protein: CAWSDALRLRDRRTDTQYF. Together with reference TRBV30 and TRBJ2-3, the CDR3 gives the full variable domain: SQTIHQWPATLVQPVGSPLSLECTVEGTSNPNLYWYRQAAGRGLQLLFYSVGIGQISSEVPQNLSASRPQDRQFILSSKKLLLSDSGFYLCAWSDALRLRDRRTDTQYFGPGTRLTVL.